Each of the 12 T cell receptor beta chains below was sequenced from the same sample in a study of response to subunit inactivated influenza vaccine. TCRdb passed the RT-PCR reads through MiXCR, listing each CDR3 protein once. The sample carries around 170,000 distinct CDR3 sequences, about 10% recorded once. The starting material was CD8+ T cells sorted from PBMCs, obtained 23 months after vaccination. The receptors stem from a man in his fifties or sixties who received an inactivated influenza vaccine.

This sequence joins TRBV25-1 and TRBJ2-2; no definite D call. The CDR3 is 15 residues long. V lost 3 bases to trimming and J lost 3 bases, with 11 bases between them. Germline-derived CDR1 and CDR2 are MGHDK and SYGVNS. The CDR3 protein is CASSDGELYTGELFF. CDR3 coding DNA: TGTGCCAGCAGTGATGGAGAATTATACACCGGGGAGCTGTTTTTT.

This clonotype was found many times. V and J are TRBV11-1 and TRBJ2-3; 14 positions match TRBD2. With V trimmed by 4 bases and J by 5 bases, 11 bases remained unmatched. This CDR3 contains 18 residues. Looked up from germline, CDR1 is SGHAT and CDR2 is FQDESV (reference sequence). As DNA, the CDR3 is TGTGCCAGCAGCTGGACTAGCGGGAGGTCCGTTGTGCGAGATACGCAGTATTTT. Translating gives CASSWTSGRSVVRDTQYF.

The chain uses TRBV6-2 or TRBV6-3 and TRBJ2-7; D perhaps matches TRBD2 (5 bases). The CDR3 has 13 amino acids. The V end was cut by 7 bases, the J end by 2 bases, with 12 bases between. Per germline, CDR1 MNHEY and CDR2 SVGEGT. The DNA of the CDR3 is TGTGCCAGCAAGCCGGACTCTACCTACGAGCAGTACTTC. Its translation is CASKPDSTYEQYF.

The table lists this clonotype with a few counts. The CDR3 DNA reads TGTGCCAGCAGTGGGGGCGGGCCCGGGGCCAACGTCCTGACTTTC. Residues: CASSGGGPGANVLTF. The rearrangement uses TRBV6-4 and TRBJ2-6; TRBD1 or TRBD2 may be the D gene (5 bases each). Trimming took 4 bases from V and 4 from J, leaving 11 bases between them. The germline V gene encodes CDR1 MRHNA and CDR2 SNTAGT. The CDR3 loop spans 15 amino acids.

This clonotype turned up a few times. This chain connects TRBV7-6 to TRBJ2-7; the D gene is possibly TRBD2 (7 bases). The CDR3 contains 15 residues. The V end was cut by 5 bases, the J end by 4 bases, with 18 bases between. Per the germline V gene, CDR1 is SGHVS and CDR2 is FNYEAQ. The CDR3 DNA reads TGTGCCAGCAGCCCAGGTGGGGGAGGGGGATACGAGCAGTACTTC. As protein: CASSPGGGGGYEQYF. Drawing the rest from reference TRBV7-6 and TRBJ2-7, the complete variable domain is GAGVSQSPRYKVTKRGQDVALRCDPISGHVSLYWYRQALGQGPEFLTYFNYEAQQDKSGLPNDRFSAERPEGSISTLTIQRTEQRDSAMYRCASSPGGGGGYEQYFGPGTRLTVT.

The table lists this clonotype with a few counts. This chain links TRBV29-1 with TRBJ1-1; D gene unclear. Deletions cut 4 bases from V and 7 bases from J, with 7 bases between. The CDR3 is 10 amino acids. Germline values: CDR1 SQVTM, CDR2 ANQGSEA. The CDR3 DNA reads TGCAGCGTTGCATCCCTTGAAGCTTTCTTT. Translation gives CSVASLEAFF.

The chain links TRBV7-9 to TRBJ2-7, with 8 bases aligning to TRBD2. Germline V gene lookup returns CDR1 SEHNR and CDR2 FQNEAQ (reference sequence). The CDR3 has 15 residues. J lost 3 bases, V lost 0 bases, and 4 bases had no gene match. CDR3 region: CASSLASGAIYEQYF. CDR3 bases: TGTGCCAGCAGCTTAGCTAGCGGGGCCATCTACGAGCAGTACTTC.

The chain links TRBV4-3 to TRBJ2-2; D may be TRBD1 or TRBD2 (5 bases each). The CDR3 totals 17 residues. Germline lookup yields CDR1 LGHNA and CDR2 YSLEER. The ends were cut back, 1 base at V and 5 bases at J, with 17 bases in the middle. CDR3 nucleotide sequence: TGCGCCAGCAGCCAAGGGATCAGGGACCTGGGAACCGGGGAGCTGTTTTTT. Its protein is CASSQGIRDLGTGELFF.

V and J are TRBV20-1 and TRBJ1-2, with TRBD1 identical over 7 bases. From germline, CDR1 is DFQATT and CDR2 SNEGSKA (reference sequence). The CDR3 has 14 residues. The V gene end was trimmed by 5 bases and the J gene end by 3 bases; junction bases not matched to a gene: 9. DNA for the CDR3: TGCAGTGCTCAGACCCGGGACAGCTACTATGGCTACACCTTC. It yields the protein CSAQTRDSYYGYTF.

This clonotype has at least ten counts. The chain links TRBV20-1 to TRBJ2-3; weak D call: TRBD2 (6 bases). V was trimmed by 1 base and J by 5 bases, leaving 16 bases between them. The CDR3 sequence is 15 residues long. Germline V gene lookup returns CDR1 DFQATT and CDR2 SNEGSKA (reference sequence). CDR3 protein: CSARGREFQGDTQYF. CDR3 nucleotide sequence: TGCAGTGCTAGAGGTCGGGAGTTTCAAGGAGATACGCAGTATTTT.

This clonotype was seen more than once but under ten times. V usage is TRBV6-5 and J usage is TRBJ2-1; 9 nucleotides match TRBD1. Per the germline V gene, CDR1 is MNHEY and CDR2 is SVGAGI. Trimming cost V 2 bases and J 9 bases; bases outside gene matches: 8. This CDR3 has 15 residues. The CDR3 loop reads CASSYTGQGYGEQFF. The CDR3 nucleotides are TGTGCCAGCAGTTACACGGGACAGGGTTACGGTGAGCAGTTCTTC.

This clonotype has just a few counts. This chain connects TRBV7-8 to TRBJ1-5; D is perhaps TRBD1 (5 bases). The CDR3 contains 13 residues. Looked up from germline, CDR1 is SGHVS and CDR2 is FQNEAQ. Trimming shortened V by 5 bases and J by 5 bases, and 10 bases separated the two germline ends. CDR3 sequence: CASSRDGYQPQHF. The CDR3 DNA is TGTGCCAGCAGCCGGGACGGCTATCAGCCCCAGCATTTT. Together with reference TRBV7-8 and TRBJ1-5, the CDR3 gives the full variable domain: GAGVSQSPRYKVAKRGQDVALRCDPISGHVSLFWYQQALGQGPEFLTYFQNEAQLDKSGLPSDRFFAERPEGSVSTLKIQRTQQEDSAVYLCASSRDGYQPQHFGDGTRLSIL.